A single sample gave rise to the 13 T cell receptor beta chains below, sequenced in a study of T-cell memory formation after mild COVID-19. TCRdb re-called the 5' RACE reads through MiXCR, storing one row per CDR3 protein. Among under 250,000 distinct CDR3 sequences listed, roughly a tenth were seen once. The specimen was PBMCs or a T cell subset sorted from them (not recorded which). These receptors were taken from a man in his late teens or twenties who had mild COVID-19 (a few samples of this study predate the infection). Cell type and time point are not known.

For the CDR3, the DNA is TGTGCCAGCAGTCCGAGGGCCAATCAGCCCCAGCATTTT. As protein: CASSPRANQPQHF. This sequence joins TRBV6-5 and TRBJ1-5; D gene unclear. V dropped 5 bases and J dropped 3 bases, with 8 bases sitting between them. CDR1 is MNHEY and CDR2 is SVGAGI in the germline V gene. The CDR3 is made up of 13 amino acids.

This clonotype was counted between two and nine times. This rearrangement joins TRBV7-3 to TRBJ1-6; no clear D gene. CDR1 is SGHTA and CDR2 is FQGTGA in the germline V gene. This CDR3 has 15 residues. Trimming took off 0 bases at V and 8 bases at J, with 11 bases between the two ends. CDR3 sequence (DNA): TGTGCCAGCAGCTTAACGGGCGGGCTAGATTCACCCCTCCACTTT. Its translation: CASSLTGGLDSPLHF.

This clonotype was recorded a few times. This chain uses TRBV30 with TRBJ2-5; TRBD1 is a possible D gene (6 bases). Trimming stripped 0 bases from V and 5 bases from J, with 7 bases between. Germline CDR1 GTSNPN, CDR2 SVGIG (reference sequence). CDR3 length: 12 residues. The CDR3 DNA sequence: TGTGCCTGGAGTGTACAGGGTGAGACCCAGTACTTC. This gives the protein CAWSVQGETQYF.

This clonotype has a count of ten or more. The chain joins TRBV29-1 to TRBJ2-5; D gene unclear. The CDR3 runs 12 residues. V lost 7 bases to trimming and J lost 4 bases, with 13 bases between them. Germline V gives CDR1 SQVTM, CDR2 ANQGSEA. In DNA, the CDR3 is TGCAGCGCCACCGGTAAAGGAGAGACCCAGTACTTC. Amino acids: CSATGKGETQYF. Drawing the rest from reference TRBV29-1 and TRBJ2-5, the complete variable domain is SAVISQKPSRDICQRGTSLTIQCQVDSQVTMMFWYRQQPGQSLTLIATANQGSEATYESGFVIDKFPISRPNLTFSTLTVSNMSPEDSSIYLCSATGKGETQYFGPGTRLLVL.

The V gene is TRBV6-6, the J gene TRBJ2-3; D possibly corresponds to TRBD1 (6 bases). V was cut by 5 bases and J by 0 bases, with 12 bases left in between. There are 15 residues in the CDR3. The germline gives CDR1 MNHNY, CDR2 SVGAGI (reference sequence). The CDR3 bases are TGTGCCAGCAGTCAACAGGGTCCTAGCACAGATACGCAGTATTTT. Its translation: CASSQQGPSTDTQYF.

DNA of the CDR3: TGCAGTGCTAGAACAGCCCCAGCAGATACGCAGTATTTT. The encoded protein is CSARTAPADTQYF. The gene calls are TRBV20-1 and TRBJ2-3; D is uncertain. This CDR3 region has 13 residues. Germline V gene lookup returns CDR1 DFQATT and CDR2 SNEGSKA (reference sequence). Trimming pared 2 bases from V and 4 bases from J, leaving 10 bases between.

This clonotype was seen a handful of times. V is TRBV7-8 and J is TRBJ1-5, with D possibly TRBD1 on 5 matching bases. V was clipped by 5 bases and J by 2 bases, with 10 bases between them. The CDR3 is 14 amino acids. Germline values: CDR1 SGHVS, CDR2 FQNEAQ. The CDR3 DNA is TGTGCCAGCAGCGCGAGGGGTGGCAATCAGCCCCAGCATTTT. Residues: CASSARGGNQPQHF.

This clonotype was detected many times. V is TRBV7-3 and J is TRBJ2-1, with a possible D match to TRBD2 (5 bases). Germline V gene lookup returns CDR1 SGHTA and CDR2 FQGTGA. V lost 5 bases and J 4 bases, leaving 18 bases between the germline ends. The CDR3 is made up of 16 amino acids. CDR3 amino acids: CASSPAPSLGYNEQFF. CDR3 coding DNA: TGTGCCAGCAGCCCGGCCCCTAGCTTAGGGTACAATGAGCAGTTCTTC. Looking up the rest from reference TRBV7-3 and TRBJ2-1 gives the full variable domain: GAGVSQTPSNKVTEKGKYVELRCDPISGHTALYWYRQSLGQGPEFLIYFQGTGAADDSGLPNDRFFAVRPEGSVSTLKIQRTERGDSAVYLCASSPAPSLGYNEQFFGPGTRLTVL.

This clonotype was seen ten or more times. The CDR3 nucleotides are TGTGCCAGCAGCTTAATGGGACAGGGGCGGCAGACCCAGTACTTC. Its translation is CASSLMGQGRQTQYF. The gene calls are TRBV7-2 and TRBJ2-5; 10 bases agree with TRBD1. V shed 2 bases and J 6 bases; nucleotides not matched to a gene: 6. Germline V gene sequence: CDR1 SGHTA, CDR2 FQGNSA. CDR3 length: 15 amino acids.

The rearrangement uses TRBV28 and TRBJ2-3, with no clear D. The CDR3 has 11 residues. The germline V and J ends were trimmed by 8 bases and 4 bases, with 7 bases remaining between them. Germline values: CDR1 MDHEN, CDR2 SYDVKM. CDR3 coding DNA: TGTGCCAGCTTCGGCCCAGATACGCAGTATTTT. Translation gives CASFGPDTQYF.

The sample holds many counts of this clonotype. The rearrangement links TRBV12-3 or TRBV12-4 to TRBJ2-7; 11 bases line up with TRBD1. The CDR3 has 14 residues. V trimming: 6 bases; J trimming: 4 bases; junction bases outside the gene matches: 5. The CDR3 sequence: CASSSGQGAYEQYF. Written as DNA, the CDR3 is TGTGCCAGCAGCTCTGGACAGGGGGCATACGAGCAGTACTTC.

This clonotype was counted a few times. The chain uses TRBV18 and TRBJ2-7; D unclear. This CDR3 comprises 15 residues. The V and J ends lost 1 base and 5 bases respectively, with 15 bases between them. Germline V gene sequence: CDR1 KGHSH, CDR2 LQKENI. The CDR3 coding sequence is TGTGCCAGCTCACCACTAATCCTAGAATCTGACGAGCAGTACTTC. Translation: CASSPLILESDEQYF.

There are a few counts of this clonotype. The chain is built from TRBV11-2 and TRBJ1-3; possibly TRBD1 for D (5 bases). V lost 5 bases to trimming and J lost 5 bases, with 10 bases between them. Germline V gene data show CDR1 as SGHAT and CDR2 as FQNNGV. This CDR3 comprises 13 residues. The DNA of the CDR3 is TGTGCCAGCAGCCTAACAGGCCGAAACACCATATATTTT. It translates to CASSLTGRNTIYF.